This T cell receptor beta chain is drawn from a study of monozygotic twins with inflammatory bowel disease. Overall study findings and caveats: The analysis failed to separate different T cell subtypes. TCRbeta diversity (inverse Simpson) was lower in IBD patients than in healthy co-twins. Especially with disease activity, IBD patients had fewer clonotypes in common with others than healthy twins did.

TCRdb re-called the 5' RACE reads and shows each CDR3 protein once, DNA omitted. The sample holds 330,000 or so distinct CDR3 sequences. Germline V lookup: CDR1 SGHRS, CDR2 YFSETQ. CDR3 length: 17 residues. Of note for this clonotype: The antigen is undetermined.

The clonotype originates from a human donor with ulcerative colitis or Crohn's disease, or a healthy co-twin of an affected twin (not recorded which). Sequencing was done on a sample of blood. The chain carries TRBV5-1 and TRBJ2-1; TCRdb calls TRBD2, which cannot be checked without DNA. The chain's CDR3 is CASSLVLRTITYNEQFF.